This T cell receptor (beta chain) derives from a study of regulatory T cells in long-lasting Graves disease. This clonotype was counted many times. The sample's time point: newly diagnosed GD, antithyroid drugs for less than 3 months. RNA isolated from PBMCs was used to make the TCR library. In building TCR beta libraries, iRepertoire HTBI primers were used together with Arm-PCR of CDR3 regions. Each CDR3 protein is one row after TCRdb ran MiXCR on the multiplex PCR reads. The sample includes 350,000 to 500,000 distinct CDR3 sequences, around 13% seen only once; the top ten take approximately 17%. CDR1 SEHNR and CDR2 FQNEAQ come from the germline V gene (reference sequence). CDR3 length: 14 amino acids. Trimming took off 0 bases at V and 3 bases at J, with 9 bases between the two ends. These sequences were also reported in another study, on T cells in Graves' hyperthyroidism and ophthalmopathy.

The material sequenced was peripheral blood mononuclear cells (PBMCs), taken at new diagnosis, from a patient treated with antithyroid drugs. The chain links TRBV7-9 to TRBJ2-7; D possibly corresponds to TRBD1 (5 bases). The origin of this receptor is a woman between 50 and 59 years old with Graves disease. CDR3 coding DNA: TGTGCCAGCAGCTTAGCTGGGGCTCACTACGAGCAGTACTTC. Its protein is CASSLAGAHYEQYF.